This TCR beta chain emerged from a study of CD8+ T cells in alopecia areata. Germline loops: CDR1 SGHRS, CDR2 YFSETQ. Losses at the gene ends were 6 bases for V and 1 base for J; bases not matched to a gene: 8. This CDR3 is built from 15 residues. Treatment reported: oral pan-JAK inhibitor, 5-10 mg twice daily. Collected material from alopecia areata patients comprised lesional scalp punch biopsies and peripheral blood. Following RNA extraction, reverse transcription yielded cDNA that acted as the sequencing template. The assay was immunoSEQ multiplex PCR, and TCRdb's table has in-frame clones only and misses some. The sample consists of around 210,000 clones, 64% of them appearing once.

The chain links TRBV5-1 to TRBJ2-5; 8 bases are a match to TRBD2. The material was CD4+ T cells sorted from blood, obtained at week 4, from a patient treated with tofacitinib. The origin of this receptor is a human donor with alopecia areata. The CDR3 protein is CASMSSGATQETQYF. The CDR3 nucleotides read TGCGCCAGCATGAGTAGCGGGGCGACCCAAGAGACCCAGTACTTC.